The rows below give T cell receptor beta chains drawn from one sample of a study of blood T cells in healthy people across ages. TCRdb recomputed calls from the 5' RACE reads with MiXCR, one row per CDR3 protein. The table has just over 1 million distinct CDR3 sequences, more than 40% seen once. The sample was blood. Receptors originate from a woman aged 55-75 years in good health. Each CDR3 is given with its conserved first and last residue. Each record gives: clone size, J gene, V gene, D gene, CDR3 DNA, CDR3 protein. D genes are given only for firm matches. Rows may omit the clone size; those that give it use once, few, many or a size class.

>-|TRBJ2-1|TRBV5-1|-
TGCGCCAGCAGTTCCGGCTCTGTAGGCGGTGAGCAGTTCTTC
CASSSGSVGGEQFF
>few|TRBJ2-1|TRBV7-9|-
TGTGCCAGCAGCGCTCAGTTCTTC
CASSAQFF
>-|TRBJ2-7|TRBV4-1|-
TGCGCCAGCAGCCAACCTTCCCTCGAGCAGTACTTC
CASSQPSLEQYF
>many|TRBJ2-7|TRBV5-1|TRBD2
TGCGCCAGCAGCTTGGAGGCTAGCGGTTTCTACGAGCAGTACTTC
CASSLEASGFYEQYF
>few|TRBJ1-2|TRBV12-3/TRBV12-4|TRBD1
TGTGCCAGCAGTACGGGACAGCGCCAGGGCTATGGCTACACCTTC
CASSTGQRQGYGYTF
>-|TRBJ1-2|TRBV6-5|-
TGTGCCAGCAGTTACGGTTCGGGGGTGGAAGGCTACACCTTC
CASSYGSGVEGYTF
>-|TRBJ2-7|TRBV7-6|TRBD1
TGTGCCAGCAGCTTAGACAGGGGATACACCTACGAGCAGTACTTC
CASSLDRGYTYEQYF
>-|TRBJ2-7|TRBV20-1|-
TGCAGTGCTAGAGATCGTAGCCGGGGGCTCTACAATGAGCAGTACTTC
CSARDRSRGLYNEQYF
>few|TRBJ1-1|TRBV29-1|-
TGCAGCGTTGATAGGTCGGGGTGGCCTGAAGCTTTCTTT
CSVDRSGWPEAFF
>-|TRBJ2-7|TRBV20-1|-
TGCAGTGCAGGGACATTCCGCGCCTACGAGCAGTACTTC
CSAGTFRAYEQYF
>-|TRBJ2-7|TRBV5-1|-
TGCGCCAGCAGGCTTGCTTCAGATATCTACGAGCAGTACTTC
CASRLASDIYEQYF
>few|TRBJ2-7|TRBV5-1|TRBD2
TGCGCCAGCAGCTCCGGGACTAGGGGCTCCTACAATGAGCAGTACTTC
CASSSGTRGSYNEQYF
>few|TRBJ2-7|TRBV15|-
TGTGCCACCAGCAGAGAAAAGGGCTACGAGCAGTACTTC
CATSREKGYEQYF
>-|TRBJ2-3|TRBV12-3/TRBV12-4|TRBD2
TGTGCCAGCAGTTCCAGCGGGAGGGCCAATATGCAGTATTTT
CASSSSGRANMQYF
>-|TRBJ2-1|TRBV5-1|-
TGCGCCAGCAGCTTATCCGGGCCATCGTCGTTCTTC
CASSLSGPSSFF
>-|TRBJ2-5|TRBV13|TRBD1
TGTGCCAGCAGCTTAGGCGGACAGGGGGGTGGTGAGACCCAGTACTTC
CASSLGGQGGGETQYF
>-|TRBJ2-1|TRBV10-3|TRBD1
TGTGCCATCAGCCCCGGGACAGGGAGTTACAATGAGCAGTTCTTC
CAISPGTGSYNEQFF
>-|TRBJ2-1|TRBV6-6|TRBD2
TGTGCCAGCAGTTACGCGGGGACTAGCGGTGAGCAGTTCTTC
CASSYAGTSGEQFF
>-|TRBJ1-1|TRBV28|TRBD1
TGTGCCAGCAGTTTAGGGGGACAGGGGACCACTGAAGCTTTCTTT
CASSLGGQGTTEAFF
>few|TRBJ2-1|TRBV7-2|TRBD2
TGTGCCAGCAGCGAACTAGCGGAGCAGTTCTTC
CASSELAEQFF
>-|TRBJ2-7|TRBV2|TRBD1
TGTGCCAGCAGTCACAGGGGGGAGCTGAGCGAGCAGTACTTC
CASSHRGELSEQYF
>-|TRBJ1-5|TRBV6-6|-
TGTGCCAGCAGTTGGGATAAAAATAGCAGTCAGCCCCAGCATTTT
CASSWDKNSSQPQHF
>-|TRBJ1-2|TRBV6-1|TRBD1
TGTGCCAGCAGCAAGGGGACAGGGGGCGCCTATGGCTACACCTTC
CASSKGTGGAYGYTF
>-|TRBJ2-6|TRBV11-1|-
TGTGCCAGCAGCCCCGGGGGGAGACTCAACTCGTCAGGGGCCAACGTCCCGACTTTC
CASSPGGRLNSSGANVPTF
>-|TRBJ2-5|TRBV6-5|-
TGTGCCAGCAGTTACTCGATCTCCAGCACTCAAGAGACCCAGTACTTC
CASSYSISSTQETQYF
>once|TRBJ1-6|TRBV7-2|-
TGTGCCAGCAGCCCCCAGGGGTACTATAATTCACCCCTCCACTTT
CASSPQGYYNSPLHF
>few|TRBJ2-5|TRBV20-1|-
TGCAGTGCTAGAGATTTCAGGACGCAAGAGACCCAGTACTTC
CSARDFRTQETQYF
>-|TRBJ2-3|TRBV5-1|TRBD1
TGCGCCAGCAGTTATTCGGGACAGGACGCAGATACGCAGTATTTT
CASSYSGQDADTQYF
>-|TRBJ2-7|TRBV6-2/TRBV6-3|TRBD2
TGTGCCAGCAGTTCCCTCGGACTAGCTAAAAGCTCCTACGAGCAGTACTTC
CASSSLGLAKSSYEQYF
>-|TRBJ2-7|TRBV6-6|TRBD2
TGTGCCAGCAGGGCACGAACTCTAGCGGGGGGAGGGTACGAGCAGTACTTC
CASRARTLAGGGYEQYF
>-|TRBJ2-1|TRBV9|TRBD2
TGTGCCAGCAGGCCCGTTTCTGGCGGGAGGAATAATGAGCAGTTCTTC
CASRPVSGGRNNEQFF
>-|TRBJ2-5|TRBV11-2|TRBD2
TGTGCCAGCAGCCTTACTTCCCCACTAGCGGGAGGCTCCAATGAGCAGTACTTC
CASSLTSPLAGGSNEQYF
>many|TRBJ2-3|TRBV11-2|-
TGTGCCAGCAGCTTAGGCCCCCTGGATACGCAGTATTTT
CASSLGPLDTQYF
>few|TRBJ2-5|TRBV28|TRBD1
TGTGCCAGCAGGTCCGGGACAGCATACGAAGGGCAGTACTTC
CASRSGTAYEGQYF
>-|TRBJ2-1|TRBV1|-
TGTACCAGCAGCCCATGGACCCCCGGGACTCTCAGGGGAAAAAACATCTACAATGAGGAGTTCTTC
CTSSPWTPGTLRGKNIYNEEFF
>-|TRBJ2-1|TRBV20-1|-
TGCAGTGCAGAGGACCCCCGGGGCAATGAGCAGTTCTTC
CSAEDPRGNEQFF
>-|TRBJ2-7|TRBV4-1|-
TGCGCCAGCAGCCAAGCTGACAATACCTACGAGCAGTACTTC
CASSQADNTYEQYF
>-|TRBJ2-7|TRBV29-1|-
TGCAGCGTTCGTCCGGAAGACTCCGGTAAACCCCCCTACGAGCAGTACTTC
CSVRPEDSGKPPYEQYF
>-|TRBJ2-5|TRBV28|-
TGTGCCAGCAGTTTGATGGTCGCGGAGACCCAGTACTTC
CASSLMVAETQYF
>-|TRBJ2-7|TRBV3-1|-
TGTGCCAGCAGCCGCCTCGATTACGAGCAGTACTTC
CASSRLDYEQYF
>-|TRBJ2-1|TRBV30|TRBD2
TGTGCCTGGAGTGTTGATAGCGGGAGGGCTGGCGAGCAGTTCTTC
CAWSVDSGRAGEQFF
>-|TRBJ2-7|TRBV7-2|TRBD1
TGTGCCAGCAGCTTTACCGGGACAGACAGCGAGCAGTACTTC
CASSFTGTDSEQYF
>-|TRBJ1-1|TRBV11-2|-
TGTGCCAGCAGCTTAGGGGGTAGGACGGTTGAAGCTTTCTTT
CASSLGGRTVEAFF
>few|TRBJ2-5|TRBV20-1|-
TGCAGTGTACGGCCGCCGGACACCTCGGTAGAGACCCAGTACTTC
CSVRPPDTSVETQYF
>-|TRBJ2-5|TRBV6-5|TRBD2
TGTGCCAGCAGTTCTAGCGGGAGGGGTAGGGAGACCCAGTACTTC
CASSSSGRGRETQYF
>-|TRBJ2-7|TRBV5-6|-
TGTGCCAGCAGCGTGAGGGCCCCCTACGAGCAGTACTTC
CASSVRAPYEQYF
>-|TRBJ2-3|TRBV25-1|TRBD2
TGTGCCAGCAGTGAGGGGACTAGCGGGAGTGGGTTCACAGATACGCAGTATTTT
CASSEGTSGSGFTDTQYF
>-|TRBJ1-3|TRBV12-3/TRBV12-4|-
TGTGCCAGCAGTTCGCCAGGGAGAAACACCATATATTTT
CASSSPGRNTIYF
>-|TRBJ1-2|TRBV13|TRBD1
TGTGCCAGCAGCTCTTGGGACAGGGAATGCACCTTC
CASSSWDRECTF
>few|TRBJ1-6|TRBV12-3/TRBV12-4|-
TGTGCCAGCAGTTTAAGCCAGGGGATCTCTTCCTATAATTCACCCCTCCACTTT
CASSLSQGISSYNSPLHF
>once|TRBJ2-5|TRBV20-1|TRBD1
TGCAGTGCTAGGGACAGGGGTGTGGAGACCCAGTACTTC
CSARDRGVETQYF
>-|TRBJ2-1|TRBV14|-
TGTGCCAGCAGCCAACCGCCGTGGGGTGAGCAGTTCTTC
CASSQPPWGEQFF
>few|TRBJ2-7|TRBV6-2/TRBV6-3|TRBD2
TGTGCCAGCAGTTTTAGCGGGAGTACCTACAATGAGCAGTACTTC
CASSFSGSTYNEQYF
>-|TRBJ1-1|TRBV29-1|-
TGCAGCGTTACTCTTCCATGGGGCGGAAACACTGAAGCTTTCTTT
CSVTLPWGGNTEAFF
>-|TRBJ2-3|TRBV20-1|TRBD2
TGCAGTGCTAGAGATCGGCGGGAGGGCGAGACAGATACGCAGTATTTT
CSARDRREGETDTQYF
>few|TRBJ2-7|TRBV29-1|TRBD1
TGCAGCGTGAAGACAGGGGTGGACGAGCAGTACTTC
CSVKTGVDEQYF
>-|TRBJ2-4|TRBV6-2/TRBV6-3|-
TGTGCCAGCAGTGGTCCCCAGGGCTCAGCCAAAAACATTCAGTACTTC
CASSGPQGSAKNIQYF
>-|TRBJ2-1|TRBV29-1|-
TGCAGCGTTGAGGGGGAGTACAATGAGCAGTTCTTC
CSVEGEYNEQFF